These 16 T cell receptor beta chains share one sample of origin, sequenced in a study of blood T cell repertoires in COVID-19. The repertoire was sequenced with immunoSEQ multiplex PCR; TCRdb's copy has only in-frame clones and lacks some. This sample has about 260,000 clones, with approximately 86% found just once. Source material: peripheral blood. The source is a man aged 25-40 years with active or convalescent COVID-19.

The chain carries TRBV7-2 and TRBJ2-3, with D possibly TRBD2 on 5 matching bases. The CDR3 contains 15 residues. Per germline, CDR1 SGHTA and CDR2 FQGNSA. Trimming shortened V by 1 base and J by 4 bases, and 12 bases separated the two germline ends. Here the CDR3 reads CASSLVGLAADTQYF. The CDR3, as DNA: TGTGCCAGCAGCTTAGTCGGGCTAGCAGCAGATACGCAGTATTTT. Drawing the rest from reference TRBV7-2 and TRBJ2-3, the complete variable domain is GAGVSQSPSNKVTEKGKDVELRCDPISGHTALYWYRQSLGQGLEFLIYFQGNSAPDKSGLPSDRFSAERTGGSVSTLTIQRTQQEDSAVYLCASSLVGLAADTQYFGPGTRLTVL.

The rearrangement uses TRBV3-1 (or the pseudogene TRBV3-2) and TRBJ2-7; 7 bases match TRBD1. The germline CDR1 and CDR2 sequences are LGHDT and YNNKEL (reference sequence). Trimming cost V 4 bases and J 0 bases; bases outside gene matches: 9. The CDR3 sequence is 16 residues long. The CDR3 nucleotides are TGTGCCAGCAGCCCACGACAGGGTTCGCTCTCCTACGAGCAGTACTTC. Its translation is CASSPRQGSLSYEQYF.

V and J are TRBV5-6 and TRBJ1-2, with D possibly being TRBD1 (6 bases). The CDR3 contains 13 residues. V was clipped by 4 bases and J by 4 bases, with 11 bases between them. Per the germline V gene, CDR1 is SGHDT and CDR2 is YYEEEE. The CDR3 sequence: CASSLQGIYGYTF. The CDR3 DNA is TGTGCCAGCAGCCTACAGGGTATCTATGGCTACACCTTC.

This clone was counted only a few times. The rearrangement joins TRBV5-1 to TRBJ2-6; D may be TRBD2 (5 bases). Trimming left V 0 bases short and J 2 bases short, with 6 bases between. CDR3 length: 15 amino acids. Germline V gene data show CDR1 as SGHRS and CDR2 as YFSETQ. CDR3: CASSLGGPGANVLTF. As DNA, the CDR3 is TGCGCCAGCAGCTTGGGAGGGCCTGGGGCCAACGTCCTGACTTTC.

The V call is TRBV9, the J call TRBJ1-6; no firm D call. The germline gives CDR1 SGDLS, CDR2 YYNGEE. V was shortened by 4 bases and J by 7 bases, with 15 bases between the two germline ends. This CDR3 comprises 15 residues. CDR3 amino acids: CASSPRPGINSPLHF. CDR3 bases: TGTGCCAGCAGCCCTCGACCGGGGATCAATTCACCCCTCCACTTT.

The chain recombines TRBV5-1 with TRBJ2-3; 7 bases are shared with TRBD1. CDR1 and CDR2 from the germline V gene are SGHRS and YFSETQ. The ends lost 1 base at V and 6 bases at J; junction bases unmatched: 5. This CDR3 is 14 amino acids long. The CDR3 nucleotides read TGCGCCAGCAGCTTGAAACAGGGGCTGGATACGCAGTATTTT. Translation: CASSLKQGLDTQYF.

On this clone itself: A clone one base away is much larger, so this may be a read error. V and J are TRBV6-4 and TRBJ2-1; 12 bases agree with TRBD2. The germline CDR1 and CDR2 sequences are MRHNA and SNTAGT. V gave up 3 bases and J gave up 3 bases; unmatched junction bases: 0. The CDR3 runs 15 residues. CDR3 coding DNA: TGTGCCAGCAGTGAGACTAGCGGGGGCTACAATGAGCAGTTCTTC. Translated, it gives CASSETSGGYNEQFF.

This chain uses TRBV19 with TRBJ1-1, with 7 nucleotides matching TRBD1. J gave up 3 bases and V 5 bases, and 6 bases lay outside the gene matches. The CDR3 has 14 residues. Germline assignment: CDR1 LNHDA and CDR2 SQIVND (reference sequence). This CDR3 is CASSPTGAHTEAFF. CDR3 nucleotide sequence: TGTGCCAGTAGTCCCACAGGGGCGCACACTGAAGCTTTCTTT.

This clone occurred once. The V and J genes are TRBV19 and TRBJ2-3; 9 bases line up with TRBD2. CDR1 and CDR2 (germline): LNHDA, SQIVND (reference sequence). V lost 5 bases to trimming and J lost 3 bases; unmatched junction nucleotides: 9. CDR3 size: 16 residues. In DNA form, the CDR3 reads TGTGCCAGTAGTCTTCTAGCGGGGAAACCAACAGATACGCAGTATTTT. Its protein is CASSLLAGKPTDTQYF. Drawing the rest from reference TRBV19 and TRBJ2-3, the complete variable domain is DGGITQSPKYLFRKEGQNVTLSCEQNLNHDAMYWYRQDPGQGLRLIYYSQIVNDFQKGDIAEGYSVSREKKESFPLTVTSAQKNPTAFYLCASSLLAGKPTDTQYFGPGTRLTVL.

V gene TRBV6-6 combines with J gene TRBJ1-2; 8 bases line up with TRBD1. The V segment lost 6 bases and the J segment 6 bases; nucleotides outside the gene matches: 3. The germline gives CDR1 MNHNY, CDR2 SVGAGI (reference sequence). CDR3 size: 12 residues. The DNA for the CDR3 is TGTGCCAGCAGCCTGGACAGGGATGGCTACACCTTC. Amino acid sequence: CASSLDRDGYTF.

This clone has only a few counts. The chain recombines TRBV10-3 with TRBJ1-5; D remains ambiguous. The CDR3 is 13 residues long. The germline V gene has CDR1 ENHRY and CDR2 SYGVKD. V dropped 0 bases and J dropped 6 bases, with 6 bases sitting between them. CDR3 protein: CAISESGGQPQHF. The DNA of the CDR3 is TGTGCCATCAGTGAGTCAGGCGGTCAGCCCCAGCATTTT.

The chain uses TRBV21-1 and TRBJ1-3. TRBV21-1 is marked as a pseudogene. The CDR3 loop spans 13 amino acids. CDR3 region: CAVPAGGLDTIYF. CDR3 bases: TGTGCCGTGCCAGCGGGAGGGCTTGACACCATATATTTT.

The chain carries TRBV2 and TRBJ2-3; TRBD2 might be the D (6 bases). The CDR3 covers 15 residues. Germline V gene data show CDR1 as SNHLY and CDR2 as FYNNEI. Trimming took off 2 bases at V and 4 bases at J, with 13 bases between the two ends. This CDR3 reads CASSETSLVADTQYF. The DNA for the CDR3 is TGTGCCAGCAGTGAAACTAGCCTCGTGGCAGATACGCAGTATTTT.

V is TRBV6-5 and J is TRBJ1-5, with no clear D. V lost 3 bases, J lost 0 bases, and 9 bases lay in between. The CDR3 has 15 amino acids. Germline values: CDR1 MNHEY, CDR2 SVGAGI. Here the CDR3 DNA reads TGTGCCAGCAGTTATGGGCATGGTAGCAATCAGCCCCAGCATTTT. This encodes CASSYGHGSNQPQHF.

The J gene is TRBJ2-6, the V gene TRBV9; D uncertain. CDR1 is SGDLS, CDR2 YYNGEE, per germline. V was pared by 3 bases and J by 0 bases, with 10 bases between. The CDR3 totals 16 residues. CDR3 amino acids: CASSARVDSGANVLTF. The CDR3 DNA follows: TGTGCCAGCAGCGCCCGGGTGGACTCTGGGGCCAACGTCCTGACTTTC.

The V call is TRBV7-3, the J call TRBJ2-2; no reliable D call. Germline V gives CDR1 SGHTA, CDR2 FQGTGA. Between the trimmed V and J ends, which lost 6 bases and 2 bases, there was a span of 7 bases. The CDR3 contains 13 residues. CDR3 DNA sequence: TGTGCCAGCAGTGGAGAAAACACCGGGGAGCTGTTTTTT. It is translated as CASSGENTGELFF.